The entry that follows covers one TCR beta chain sequence. Its recognized antigen is unknown. Nothing much larger sits one base from this clone, and base qualities are not available. The data derive from a study of T cell responses to AZD1222 COVID-19 vaccine (dated by TCRdb to about 2021). Looking at the study overall: A total of 230 to 250 trial participants underwent TCR sequencing, of whom nearly 210 received two doses of AZD1222 and around 26 received two doses of the MenACWY control vaccine. Trial participants were enrolled by age into subgroups of 18-55, 56-69 and 70-plus years, and 148, 28 and 57 TCR-sequenced participants, respectively, were included in these subgroups. Study-wide findings and limitations: Reportedly, almost half of the unique spike-specific TCRs recognized epitopes lying outside the regions that are mutated in the B.1.351 and B.1.1.7 variants. The whole spike protein was spanned by vaccine-associated CD4 TCRs, and dominant responses were seen in regions 160-218 and 743-854. In the small 56-69-year group, the increase in depth fell short of significance, most likely because of low power. Because no day 14 peak-response samples were available, the repertoires could be characterized only after the peak T cell response. Only a handful of AZD1222 recipients were SARS-CoV-2 seropositive at baseline, limiting conclusions about previously exposed vaccinees. Most participants were white British and females outnumbered males, and the authors suggested that clonal diversity may have been underestimated. A significant rise in spike-specific TCR breadth and depth was observed after two AZD1222 doses relative to day 0 and relative to MenACWY recipients.

The CDR3 regions of human TCRbeta chains were subjected to immunosequencing. For the original study's pipeline: TCRs in the repertoires were compared against a reference library of SARS-CoV-2-specific TCRs that had been generated with the MIRA antigen-specificity platform. Breadth was defined as the fraction of unique TCRs that were SARS-CoV-2-associated, and depth was defined as the fraction of total T cells that were SARS-CoV-2-associated. Using the MIRA data, each spike-specific TCR was mapped to the spike region that the TCR reacts to and placed in a CD4 or CD8 class. Log10-transformed breadth and depth values were compared by one-way ANOVA with Sidak's multiple comparisons tests. TCRdb carries this immuneACCESS record with in-frame sequences only. Its versions omit some clonotypes, under half of them owing to an unresolved V gene in the studies checked, with the rest unexplained. That table furnishes V, J and clone size, whereas the DNA furnished D and trimming. The sample has roughly 100,000 clones on record, 70% to 85% of them singletons. Over 12% of the sample is held by the ten biggest clonotypes.

Looking up the germline V gene yields CDR1 MGHDK and CDR2 SYGVNS. The CDR3 has 12 amino acids, counting the end cysteine and phenylalanine. CDR3 DNA only is kept here, 36 bases in frame from base 1. V is reduced by 0 bases and J by 12 bases, leaving a spacing of 11 bases between them. The time point label, as the study defines it: about 28 days (+/-7) after the second vaccine dose. Because spike-specific TCR depth and breadth did not differ between the two schedules, AZD1222 recipients who got a second dose at roughly 4 weeks were pooled with those who got a second dose at roughly 12 weeks. Vaccinee samples were obtained from the UK trials COV001 and COV002, which included a single-blind randomized controlled phase 2/3 trial of AZD1222 (ChAdOx1 nCoV-19) in healthy adults. Trial participant PBMC samples were collected at day 0 and day 28 after the second dose for TCRbeta chain sequencing.

The V and J segments used are TRBV25-1 and TRBJ1-1, with an unclear D gene assignment. This TCR came from an adult who received the AZD1222 COVID-19 vaccine. The starting material was peripheral blood, obtained 28 days after the second AZD1222 dose. The nucleotides are TGTGCCAGCAGTGAATATCGCAGAGGAACTTTCTTT. The encoded protein is CASSEYRRGTFF.